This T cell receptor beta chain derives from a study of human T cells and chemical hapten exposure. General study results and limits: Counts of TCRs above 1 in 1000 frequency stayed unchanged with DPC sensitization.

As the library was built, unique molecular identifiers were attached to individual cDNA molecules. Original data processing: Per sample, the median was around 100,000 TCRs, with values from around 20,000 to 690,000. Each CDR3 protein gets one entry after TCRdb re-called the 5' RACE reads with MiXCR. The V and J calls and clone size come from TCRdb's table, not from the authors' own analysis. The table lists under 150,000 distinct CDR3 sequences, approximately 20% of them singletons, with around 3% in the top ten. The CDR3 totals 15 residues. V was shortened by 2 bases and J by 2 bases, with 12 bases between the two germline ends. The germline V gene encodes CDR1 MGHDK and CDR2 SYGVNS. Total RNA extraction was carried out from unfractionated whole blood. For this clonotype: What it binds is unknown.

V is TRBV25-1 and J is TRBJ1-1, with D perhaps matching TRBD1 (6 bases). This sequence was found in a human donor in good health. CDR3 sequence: CASSEGRGLNTEAFF. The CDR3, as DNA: TGTGCCAGCAGTGAAGGCAGGGGACTAAACACTGAAGCTTTCTTT. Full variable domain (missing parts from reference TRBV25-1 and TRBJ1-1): EADIYQTPRYLVIGTGKKITLECSQTMGHDKMYWYQQDPGMELHLIHYSYGVNSTEKGDLSSESTVSRIRTEHFPLTLESARPSHTSQYLCASSEGRGLNTEAFFGQGTRLTVV.